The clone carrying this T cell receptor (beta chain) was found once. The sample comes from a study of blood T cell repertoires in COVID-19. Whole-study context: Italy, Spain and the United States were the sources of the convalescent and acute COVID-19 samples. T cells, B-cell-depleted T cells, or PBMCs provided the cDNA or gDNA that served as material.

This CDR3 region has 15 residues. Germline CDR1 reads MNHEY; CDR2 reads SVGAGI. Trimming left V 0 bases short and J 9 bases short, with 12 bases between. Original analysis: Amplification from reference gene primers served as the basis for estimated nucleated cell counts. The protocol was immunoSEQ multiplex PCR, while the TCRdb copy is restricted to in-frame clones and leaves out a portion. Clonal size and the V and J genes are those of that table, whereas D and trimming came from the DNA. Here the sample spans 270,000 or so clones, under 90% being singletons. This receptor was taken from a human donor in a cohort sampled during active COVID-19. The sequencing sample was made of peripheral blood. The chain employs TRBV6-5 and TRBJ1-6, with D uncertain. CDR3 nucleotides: TGTGCCAGCAGTTACTCCTCAAGTTCGAGTTCACCCCTCCACTTT. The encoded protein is CASSYSSSSSSPLHF.